This T cell receptor beta chain was found in a study of T cells after yellow fever vaccination. Looking at the study overall: It was SMART-Seq v4 Ultra Low Input that prepared the fractions with low cell numbers.

In its sample, this clonotype was seen a few times. TCRdb re-called the 5' RACE reads with MiXCR, one entry per CDR3 protein. The data hold about 400,000 distinct CDR3 sequences, with under 14% observed a single time. This TCR came from a man in his late teens or twenties who received the YFV17D yellow fever vaccine. The sample in question was PBMCs, obtained on the day of the first yellow fever vaccination.

In DNA, the CDR3 is TGCAGCGTTGGGGCAGACTATAATTCACCCCTCCACTTT. It codes for CSVGADYNSPLHF. The chain uses TRBV29-1 and TRBJ1-6; D unclear. V shed 4 bases and J shed 3 bases, with 7 bases lying between them. The germline V gene has CDR1 SQVTM and CDR2 ANQGSEA. CDR3 length: 13 residues. The full variable domain, in which reference TRBV29-1 and TRBJ1-6 provide the parts outside the CDR3, is SAVISQKPSRDICQRGTSLTIQCQVDSQVTMMFWYRQQPGQSLTLIATANQGSEATYESGFVIDKFPISRPNLTFSTLTVSNMSPEDSSIYLCSVGADYNSPLHFGNGTRLTVT.